This T cell receptor beta chain is drawn from a study of blood T cell repertoires in COVID-19. Across the study: From the United States, Italy and Spain came samples of acute and convalescent COVID-19.

Germline loops: CDR1 KGHSH, CDR2 LQKENI. The V end was cut by 6 bases, the J end by 2 bases, with 14 bases between. The CDR3 is made up of 14 amino acids. Original processing methods: It was from reference gene primer amplification that nucleated cell counts were estimated. The protocol was immunoSEQ multiplex PCR, while the TCRdb copy is restricted to in-frame clones and leaves out a portion. That table gives V, J and clone size, and the DNA gave D and trimming. The sample shows around 130,000 clones, approximately 90% of them seen only once. The V call is TRBV18, the J call TRBJ2-7; tentative D call: TRBD1 (6 bases). This sequence originates from a human donor with COVID-19, enrolled during active disease. The donor label of this sample is uncertain. Sample: peripheral blood. CDR3: CASSRTDSTYEQYF. CDR3 nucleotide sequence: TGTGCCAGCTCCCGGACAGACTCTACCTACGAGCAGTACTTC.